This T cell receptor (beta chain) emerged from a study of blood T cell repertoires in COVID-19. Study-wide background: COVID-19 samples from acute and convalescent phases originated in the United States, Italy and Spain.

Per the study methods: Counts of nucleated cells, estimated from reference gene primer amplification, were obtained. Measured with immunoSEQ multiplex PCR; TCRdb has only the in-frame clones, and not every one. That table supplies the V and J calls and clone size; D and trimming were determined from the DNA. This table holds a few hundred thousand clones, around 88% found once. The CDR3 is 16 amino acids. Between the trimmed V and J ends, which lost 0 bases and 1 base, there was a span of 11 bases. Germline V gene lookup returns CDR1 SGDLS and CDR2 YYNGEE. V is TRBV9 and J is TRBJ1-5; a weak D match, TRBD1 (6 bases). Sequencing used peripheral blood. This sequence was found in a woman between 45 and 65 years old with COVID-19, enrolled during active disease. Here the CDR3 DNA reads TGTGCCAGCAGCGTAGGGGCAGGGGCGAGCAATCAGCCCCAGCATTTT. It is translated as CASSVGAGASNQPQHF.